The clone carrying this TCR beta chain was found a few times. The germline V and J ends were trimmed by 0 bases and 9 bases, with 8 bases remaining between them. CDR3 size: 12 residues. Arm-PCR of CDR3 regions and iRepertoire HTBI primers were used to build TCR beta libraries. TCRdb reanalysed the multiplex PCR reads using MiXCR and keeps one entry per CDR3 protein. The repertoire holds a few hundred thousand distinct CDR3 sequences, with 16% as singletons. This entry is derived from a study of regulatory T cells in long-lasting Graves disease. Time point defined: newly diagnosed GD, antithyroid drugs for less than 3 months. PBMC-derived RNA was used for the TCR library. These records were also assigned to another study, of T cells in Graves' hyperthyroidism and ophthalmopathy. From that study: The primer set for the first-round RT-PCR of the TCR CDR3 was HTBI.

The sequence derives from a man in his forties with Graves disease. The source was peripheral blood mononuclear cells (PBMCs), collected at new diagnosis, from a patient treated with antithyroid drugs. This chain joins TRBV12-3 or TRBV12-4 and TRBJ1-1, with D hard to call. Here the CDR3 reads CASSLAGGKAFF. CDR3 coding DNA: TGTGCCAGCAGTTTAGCAGGCGGGAAAGCTTTCTTT.